This T cell receptor beta chain was documented in a study of CD8+ T cells in alopecia areata. This CDR3 region has 15 residues. CDR1 and CDR2 (germline): LGHNA, YNFKEQ. V lost 1 base and J 2 bases, leaving 9 bases between the germline ends. Treatment of the sample: oral pan-JAK inhibitor, 5-10 mg twice daily. Collection of lesional scalp punch biopsies and peripheral blood was performed in alopecia areata patients. cDNA serving as the sequencing template came from extracted, reverse transcribed RNA. Produced via immunoSEQ multiplex PCR; TCRdb's table is partial and in-frame only. Altogether some 150,000 clones are present, around four fifths being singletons, with the ten largest covering just under 25%.

The input for sequencing was CD8+ T cells sorted from blood, taken at week 4, from a patient treated with tofacitinib. The sequence came from a human donor with alopecia areata. V usage is TRBV4-2 and J usage is TRBJ2-1; D ambiguous. The CDR3 DNA sequence: TGTGCCAGCAGCCAAGTGTGGGATCCCTACAATGAGCAGTTCTTC. It translates to CASSQVWDPYNEQFF.